This T cell receptor (beta chain) comes out of a study of patients and donors after allogeneic stem cell transplantation (dated by TCRdb to about 2020). The library was obtained by RT-PCR. The sequencing machine was a NextSeq 550. TCRdb redid the processing of the public reads, applying fastp at Q25 and MiXCR, and retained in-frame beta chains. Each record represents a unique CDR3 protein, reported with the most common genes and DNA among its rows. The sample contains approximately 160,000 distinct CDR3 sequences, 30% of them found a single time. The ten most abundant clones make up 3.2% of the sample. The CDR3, cysteine through phenylalanine, is 12 amino acids long. Here the CDR3 DNA is all that survives: 36 bases in frame from base 1. The germline V gene yields KGHSH for CDR1 and LQKENI for CDR2. V was cut back by 1 base and J by 15 bases, leaving a gap of 13 bases between them. This clonotype has only a few counts. The clone's antigen remains unknown. No per-base quality is available; no much larger clone lies one base away.

The chain employs TRBV18 and TRBJ2-4; the D gene is possibly TRBD2, with 5 bases matching. This clonotype was obtained from a human donor who was either an allogeneic HSCT recipient or a stem cell or donor lymphocyte infusion donor (not recorded which). It is not recorded whose cells these are; they may come from a transplant donor. The sequenced sample was blood, either unsorted or a sorted T cell fraction (not recorded which). The CDR3 has the sequence CASSPRPDSWYF. In nucleotides, the sequence is TGTGCCAGCTCACCACGGCCGGACTCCTGGTACTTC.